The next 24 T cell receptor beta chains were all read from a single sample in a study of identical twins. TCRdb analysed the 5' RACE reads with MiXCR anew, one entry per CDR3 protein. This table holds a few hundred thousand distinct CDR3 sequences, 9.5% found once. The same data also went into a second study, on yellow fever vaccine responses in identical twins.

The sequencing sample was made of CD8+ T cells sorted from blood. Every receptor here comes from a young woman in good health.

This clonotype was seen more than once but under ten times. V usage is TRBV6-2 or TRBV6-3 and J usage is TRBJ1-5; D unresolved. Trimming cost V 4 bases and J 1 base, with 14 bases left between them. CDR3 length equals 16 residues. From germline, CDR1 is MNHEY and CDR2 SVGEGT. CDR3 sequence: CASSFPGGRSNQPQHF. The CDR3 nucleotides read TGTGCCAGCAGTTTTCCCGGAGGAAGGAGCAATCAGCCCCAGCATTTT.

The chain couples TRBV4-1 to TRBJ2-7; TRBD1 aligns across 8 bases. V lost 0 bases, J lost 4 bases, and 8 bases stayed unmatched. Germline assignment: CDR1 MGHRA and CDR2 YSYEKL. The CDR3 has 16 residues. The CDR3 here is CASSQDPGTGVYEQYF. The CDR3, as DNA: TGCGCCAGCAGCCAAGATCCCGGGACAGGTGTTTACGAGCAGTACTTC.

CDR3 loop: CASSVEGGEYNEQFF. The CDR3 DNA follows: TGTGCCAGCAGCGTAGAGGGCGGGGAGTACAATGAGCAGTTCTTC. The rearrangement uses TRBV9 and TRBJ2-1; possibly TRBD2 for D (6 bases). The ends were cut back, 0 bases at V and 4 bases at J, with 11 bases in the middle. Germline CDR1 is SGDLS and CDR2 is YYNGEE. The CDR3 has 15 amino acids.

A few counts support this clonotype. CDR3 in amino acids: CASSFKLAGLYEQYF. The CDR3 bases are TGTGCCAGCAGTTTCAAGCTAGCGGGACTCTACGAGCAGTACTTC. This rearrangement joins TRBV28 to TRBJ2-7; 9 bases line up with TRBD2. Trimming removed 3 bases from V and 3 bases from J; junction bases left unmatched: 6. The CDR3 spans 15 residues. CDR1 MDHEN and CDR2 SYDVKM come from the germline V gene. Variable domain in full (rest from reference TRBV28 and TRBJ2-7): DVKVTQSSRYLVKRTGEKVFLECVQDMDHENMFWYRQDPGLGLRLIYFSYDVKMKEKGDIPEGYSVSREKKERFSLILESASTNQTSMYLCASSFKLAGLYEQYFGPGTRLTVT.

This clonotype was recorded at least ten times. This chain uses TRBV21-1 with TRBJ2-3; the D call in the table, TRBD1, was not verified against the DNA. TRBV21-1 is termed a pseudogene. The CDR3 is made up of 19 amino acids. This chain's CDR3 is CASSSRYPLRGERTDTQYF. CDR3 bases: TGTGCCAGCAGCAGTCGTTACCCTCTGAGGGGAGAGAGAACAGATACGCAGTATTTT.

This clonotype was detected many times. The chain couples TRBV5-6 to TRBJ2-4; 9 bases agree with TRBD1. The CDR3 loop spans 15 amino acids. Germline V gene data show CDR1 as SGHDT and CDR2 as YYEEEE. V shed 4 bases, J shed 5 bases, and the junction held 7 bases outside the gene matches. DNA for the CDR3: TGTGCCAGCAGCGGGACAGGGATTCGGGAAAACATTCAGTACTTC. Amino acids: CASSGTGIRENIQYF.

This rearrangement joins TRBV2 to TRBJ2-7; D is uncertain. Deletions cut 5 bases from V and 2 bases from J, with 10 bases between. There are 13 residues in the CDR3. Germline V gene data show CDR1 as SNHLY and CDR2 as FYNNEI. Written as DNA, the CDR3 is TGTGCCAGCAGTAAATCCAGGACCTACGAGCAGTACTTC. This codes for CASSKSRTYEQYF.

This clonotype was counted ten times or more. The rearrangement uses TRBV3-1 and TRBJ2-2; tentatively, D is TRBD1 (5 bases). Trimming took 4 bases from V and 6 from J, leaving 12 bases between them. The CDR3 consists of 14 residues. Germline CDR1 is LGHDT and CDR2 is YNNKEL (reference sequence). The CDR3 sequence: CASSRGGDAGELFF. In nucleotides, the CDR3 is TGTGCCAGCAGCCGGGGCGGTGATGCCGGGGAGCTGTTTTTT.

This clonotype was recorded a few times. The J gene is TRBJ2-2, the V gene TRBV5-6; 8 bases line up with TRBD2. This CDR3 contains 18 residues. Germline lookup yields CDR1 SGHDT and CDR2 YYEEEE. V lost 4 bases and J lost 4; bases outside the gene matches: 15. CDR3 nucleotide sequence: TGTGCCAGCAGCCCTAGGGCGGGGACTAGGGTGTTCACCGGGGAGCTGTTTTTT. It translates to CASSPRAGTRVFTGELFF. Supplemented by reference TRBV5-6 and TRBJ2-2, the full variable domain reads DAGVTQSPTHLIKTRGQQVTLRCSPKSGHDTVSWYQQALGQGPQFIFQYYEEEERQRGNFPDRFSGHQFPNYSSELNVNALLLGDSALYLCASSPRAGTRVFTGELFFGEGSRLTVL.

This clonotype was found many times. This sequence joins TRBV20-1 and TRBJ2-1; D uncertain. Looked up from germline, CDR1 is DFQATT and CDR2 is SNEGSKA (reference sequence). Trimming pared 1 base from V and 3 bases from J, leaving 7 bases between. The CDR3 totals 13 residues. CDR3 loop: CSARGTDYNEQFF. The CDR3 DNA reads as TGCAGTGCTAGAGGGACGGACTACAATGAGCAGTTCTTC.

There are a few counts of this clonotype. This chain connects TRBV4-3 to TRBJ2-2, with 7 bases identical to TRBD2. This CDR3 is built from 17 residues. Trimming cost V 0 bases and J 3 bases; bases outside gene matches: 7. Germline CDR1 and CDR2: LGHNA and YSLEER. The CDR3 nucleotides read TGCGCCAGCAGCCAAGATCGCGGGAGATCGGACACCGGGGAGCTGTTTTTT. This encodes CASSQDRGRSDTGELFF.

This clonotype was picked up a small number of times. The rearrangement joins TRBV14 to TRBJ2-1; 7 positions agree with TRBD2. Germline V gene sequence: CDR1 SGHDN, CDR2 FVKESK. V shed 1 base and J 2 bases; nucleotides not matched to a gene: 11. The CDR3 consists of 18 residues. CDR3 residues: CASSQVKVRLAAYNEQFF. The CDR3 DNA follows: TGTGCCAGCAGCCAAGTCAAGGTTAGGCTAGCGGCCTACAATGAGCAGTTCTTC.

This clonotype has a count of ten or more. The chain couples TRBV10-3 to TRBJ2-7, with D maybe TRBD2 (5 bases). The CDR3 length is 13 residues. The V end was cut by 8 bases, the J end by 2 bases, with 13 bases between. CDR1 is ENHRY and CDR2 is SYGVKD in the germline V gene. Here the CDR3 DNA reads TGTGCCATCTCGTCACCGGGGACCTACGAGCAGTACTTC. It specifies CAISSPGTYEQYF.

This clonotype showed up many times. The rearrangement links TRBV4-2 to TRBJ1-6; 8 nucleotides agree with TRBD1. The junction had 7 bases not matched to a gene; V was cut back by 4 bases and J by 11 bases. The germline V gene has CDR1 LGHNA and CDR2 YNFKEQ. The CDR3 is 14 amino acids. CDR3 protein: CASSPGQGSPPLHF. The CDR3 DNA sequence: TGTGCCAGCAGCCCCGGACAGGGCTCTCCACCCCTCCACTTT.

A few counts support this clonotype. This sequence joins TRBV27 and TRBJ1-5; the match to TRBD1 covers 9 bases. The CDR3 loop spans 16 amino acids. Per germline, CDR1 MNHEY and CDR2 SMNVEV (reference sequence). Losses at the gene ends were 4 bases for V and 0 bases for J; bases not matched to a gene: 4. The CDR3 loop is CASSSLQGASNQPQHF. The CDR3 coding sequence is TGTGCCAGCAGTTCACTACAGGGGGCTAGCAATCAGCCCCAGCATTTT.

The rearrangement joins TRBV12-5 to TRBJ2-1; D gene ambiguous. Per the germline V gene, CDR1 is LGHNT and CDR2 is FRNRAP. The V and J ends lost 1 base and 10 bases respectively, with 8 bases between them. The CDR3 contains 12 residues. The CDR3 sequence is CASGLAYEEQFF. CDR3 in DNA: TGTGCTAGTGGTTTGGCCTACGAGGAGCAGTTCTTC. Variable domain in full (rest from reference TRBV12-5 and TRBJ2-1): DARVTQTPRHKVTEMGQEVTMRCQPILGHNTVFWYRQTMMQGLELLAYFRNRAPLDDSGMPKDRFSAEMPDATLATLKIQPSEPRDSAVYFCASGLAYEEQFFGPGTRLTVL.

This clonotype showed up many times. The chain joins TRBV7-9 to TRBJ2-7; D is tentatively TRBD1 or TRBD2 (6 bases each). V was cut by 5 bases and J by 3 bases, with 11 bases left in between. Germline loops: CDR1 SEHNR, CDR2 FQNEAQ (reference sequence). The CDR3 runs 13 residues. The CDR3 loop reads CASSQRGDYEQYF. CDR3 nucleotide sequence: TGTGCCAGCAGCCAGAGGGGGGACTACGAGCAGTACTTC.

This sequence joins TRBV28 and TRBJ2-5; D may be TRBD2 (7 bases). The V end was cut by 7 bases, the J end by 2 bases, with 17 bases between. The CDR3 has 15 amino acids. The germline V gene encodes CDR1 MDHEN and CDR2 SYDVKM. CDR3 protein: CASTLAGGQQETQYF. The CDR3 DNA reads TGTGCCAGCACTCTTGCCGGGGGGCAACAAGAGACCCAGTACTTC.

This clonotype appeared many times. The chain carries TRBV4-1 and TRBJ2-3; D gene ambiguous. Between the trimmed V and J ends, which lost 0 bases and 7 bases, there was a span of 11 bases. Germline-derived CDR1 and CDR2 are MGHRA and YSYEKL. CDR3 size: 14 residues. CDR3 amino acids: CASSQEGLTYTQYF. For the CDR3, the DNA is TGCGCCAGCAGCCAAGAAGGTCTAACGTATACGCAGTATTTT.

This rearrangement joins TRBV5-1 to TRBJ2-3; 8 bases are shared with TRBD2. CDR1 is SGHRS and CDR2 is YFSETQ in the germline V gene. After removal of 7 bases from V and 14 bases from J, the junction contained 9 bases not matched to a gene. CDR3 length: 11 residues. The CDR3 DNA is TGCGCCAGCGCTCTGGGGACTAGTTGGTATTTT. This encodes CASALGTSWYF.

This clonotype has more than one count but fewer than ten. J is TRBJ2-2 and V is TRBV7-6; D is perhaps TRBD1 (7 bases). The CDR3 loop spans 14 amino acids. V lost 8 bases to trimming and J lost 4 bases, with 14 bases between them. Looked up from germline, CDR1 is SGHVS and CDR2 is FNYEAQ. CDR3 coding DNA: TGTGCCAGCGGAGGGCAGGGGGTCACCGGGGAGCTGTTTTTT. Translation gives CASGGQGVTGELFF.

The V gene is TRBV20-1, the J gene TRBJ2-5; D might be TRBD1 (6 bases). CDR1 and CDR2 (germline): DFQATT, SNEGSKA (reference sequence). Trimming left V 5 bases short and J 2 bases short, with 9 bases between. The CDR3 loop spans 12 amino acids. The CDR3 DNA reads TGCAGTGCTGCGGACAGACAAGAGACCCAGTACTTC. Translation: CSAADRQETQYF.

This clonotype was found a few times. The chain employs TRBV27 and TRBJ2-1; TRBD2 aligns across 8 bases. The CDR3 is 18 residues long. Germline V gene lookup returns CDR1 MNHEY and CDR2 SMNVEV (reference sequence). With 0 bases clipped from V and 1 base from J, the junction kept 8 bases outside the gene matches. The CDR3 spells CASSLSTGRAGSYNEQFF. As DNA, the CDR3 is TGTGCCAGCAGTTTATCTACCGGGAGGGCCGGTTCCTACAATGAGCAGTTCTTC.

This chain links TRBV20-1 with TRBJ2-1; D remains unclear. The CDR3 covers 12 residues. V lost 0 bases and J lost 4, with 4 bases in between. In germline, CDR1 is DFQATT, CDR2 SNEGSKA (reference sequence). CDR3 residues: CSAREGYNEQFF. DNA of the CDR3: TGCAGTGCTAGAGAGGGATACAATGAGCAGTTCTTC.